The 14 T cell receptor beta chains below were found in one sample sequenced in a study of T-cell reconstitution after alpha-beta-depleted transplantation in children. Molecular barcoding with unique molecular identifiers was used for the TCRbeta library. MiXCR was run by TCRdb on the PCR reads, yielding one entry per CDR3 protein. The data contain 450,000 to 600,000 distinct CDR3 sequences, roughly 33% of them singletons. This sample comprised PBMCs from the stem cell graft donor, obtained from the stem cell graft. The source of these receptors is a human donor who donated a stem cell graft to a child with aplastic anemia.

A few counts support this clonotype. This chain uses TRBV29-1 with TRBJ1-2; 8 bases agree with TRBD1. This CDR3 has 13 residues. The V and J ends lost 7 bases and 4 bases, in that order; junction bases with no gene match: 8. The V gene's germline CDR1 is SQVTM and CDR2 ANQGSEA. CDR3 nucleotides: TGCAGCGGCACAGGGGGTCAGGGCTATGGCTACACCTTC. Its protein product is CSGTGGQGYGYTF.

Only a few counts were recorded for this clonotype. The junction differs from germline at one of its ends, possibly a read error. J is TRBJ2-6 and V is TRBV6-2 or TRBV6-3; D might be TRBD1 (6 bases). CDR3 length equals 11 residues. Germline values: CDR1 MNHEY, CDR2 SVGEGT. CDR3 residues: CASRQGLDPSF. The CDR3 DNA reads TGTGCCAGCAGACAGGGTTTGGACCCGTCTTTC.

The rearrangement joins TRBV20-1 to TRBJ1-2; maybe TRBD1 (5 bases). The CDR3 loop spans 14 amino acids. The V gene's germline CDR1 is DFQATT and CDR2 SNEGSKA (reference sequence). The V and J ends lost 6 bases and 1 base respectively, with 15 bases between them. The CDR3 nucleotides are TGCAGTGCCCCCCGGGGCACTAATAACTATGGCTACACCTTC. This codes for CSAPRGTNNYGYTF.

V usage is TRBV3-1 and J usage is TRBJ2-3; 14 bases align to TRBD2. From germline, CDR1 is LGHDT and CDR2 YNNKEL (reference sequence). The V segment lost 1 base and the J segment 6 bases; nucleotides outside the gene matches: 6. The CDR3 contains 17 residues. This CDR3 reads CASSQGTSGRRGDTQYF. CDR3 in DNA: TGTGCCAGCAGCCAAGGGACTAGCGGGAGGAGAGGGGATACGCAGTATTTT.

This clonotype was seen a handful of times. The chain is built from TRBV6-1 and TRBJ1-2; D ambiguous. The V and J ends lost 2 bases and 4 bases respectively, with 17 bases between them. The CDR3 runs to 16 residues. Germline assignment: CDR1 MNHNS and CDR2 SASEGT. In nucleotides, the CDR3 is TGTGCCAGCAGTGAAAGGTCGGGCGCCTCGGGCTATGGCTACACCTTC. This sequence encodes CASSERSGASGYGYTF.

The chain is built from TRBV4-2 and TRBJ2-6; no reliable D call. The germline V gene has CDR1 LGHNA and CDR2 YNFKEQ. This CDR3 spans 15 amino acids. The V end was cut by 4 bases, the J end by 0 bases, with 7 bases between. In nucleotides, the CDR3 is TGTGCCAGCAGCCCCTCGAGCTCTGGGGCCAACGTCCTGACTTTC. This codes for CASSPSSSGANVLTF.

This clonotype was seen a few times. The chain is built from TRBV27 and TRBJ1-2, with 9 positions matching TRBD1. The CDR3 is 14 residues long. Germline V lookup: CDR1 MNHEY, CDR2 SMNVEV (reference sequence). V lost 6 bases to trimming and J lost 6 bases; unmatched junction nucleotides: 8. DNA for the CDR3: TGTGCCAGCAGCCAAGGGACAGGGTCCCATGGCTACACCTTC. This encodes CASSQGTGSHGYTF.

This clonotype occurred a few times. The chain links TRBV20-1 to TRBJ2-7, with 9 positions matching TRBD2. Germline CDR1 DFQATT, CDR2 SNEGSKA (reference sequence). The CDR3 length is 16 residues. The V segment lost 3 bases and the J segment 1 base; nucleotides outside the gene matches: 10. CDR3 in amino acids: CSASAIASGKSYEQYF. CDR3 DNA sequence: TGCAGTGCTAGCGCAATTGCTAGCGGGAAATCCTACGAGCAGTACTTC.

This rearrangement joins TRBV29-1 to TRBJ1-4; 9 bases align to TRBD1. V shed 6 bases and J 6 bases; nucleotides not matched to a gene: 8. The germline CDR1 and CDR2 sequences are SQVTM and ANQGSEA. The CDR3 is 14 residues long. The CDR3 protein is CSVIPGQGDEKLFF. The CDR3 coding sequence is TGCAGCGTCATACCGGGACAGGGTGATGAAAAACTGTTTTTT.

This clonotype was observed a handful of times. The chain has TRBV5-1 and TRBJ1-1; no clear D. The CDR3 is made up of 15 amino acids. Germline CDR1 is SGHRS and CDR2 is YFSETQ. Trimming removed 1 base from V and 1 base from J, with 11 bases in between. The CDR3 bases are TGCGCCAGCAGCTTGCGGGCTCAAGGGAACACTGAAGCTTTCTTT. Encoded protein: CASSLRAQGNTEAFF. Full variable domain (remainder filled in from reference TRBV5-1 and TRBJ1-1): KAGVTQTPRYLIKTRGQQVTLSCSPISGHRSVSWYQQTPGQGLQFLFEYFSETQRNKGNFPGRFSGRQFSNSRSEMNVSTLELGDSALYLCASSLRAQGNTEAFFGQGTRLTVV.

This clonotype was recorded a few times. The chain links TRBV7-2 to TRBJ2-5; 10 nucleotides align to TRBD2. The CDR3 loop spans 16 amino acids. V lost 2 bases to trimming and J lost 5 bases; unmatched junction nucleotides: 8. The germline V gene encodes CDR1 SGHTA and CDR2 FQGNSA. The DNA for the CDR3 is TGTGCCAGCAGCTTAAGAAGCGGGAGGGCCGGGGAGACCCAGTACTTC. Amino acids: CASSLRSGRAGETQYF.

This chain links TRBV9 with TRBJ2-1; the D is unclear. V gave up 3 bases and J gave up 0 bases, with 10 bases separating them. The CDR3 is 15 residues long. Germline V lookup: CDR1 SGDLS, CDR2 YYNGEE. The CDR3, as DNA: TGTGCCAGCAGCGCCGAATGGGGCTCCTACAATGAGCAGTTCTTC. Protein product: CASSAEWGSYNEQFF.

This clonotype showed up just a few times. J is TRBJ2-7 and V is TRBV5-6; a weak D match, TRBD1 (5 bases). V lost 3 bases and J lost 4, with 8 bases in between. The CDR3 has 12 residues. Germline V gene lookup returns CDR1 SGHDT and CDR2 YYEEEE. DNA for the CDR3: TGTGCCAGCAGCTACGACAGTTACGAGCAGTACGTC. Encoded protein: CASSYDSYEQYV.

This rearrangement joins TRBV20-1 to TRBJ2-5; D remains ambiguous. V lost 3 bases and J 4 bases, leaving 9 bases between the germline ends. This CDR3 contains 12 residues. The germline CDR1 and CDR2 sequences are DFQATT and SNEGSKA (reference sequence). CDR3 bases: TGCAGTGCTAGTCCAGTGGTAGAGACCCAGTACTTC. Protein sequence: CSASPVVETQYF.